A selection of T cell receptor beta chains follows, all from one sample in a study of CD8+CD57+ T cells in acquired aplastic anemia. TCRdb re-analysed the reads in MiXCR, keeping a single row per CDR3 protein. The repertoire consists of about 58,000 distinct CDR3 sequences, with just over 55% occurring once and the leading ten covering around 15%. The sequencing sample was made of sorted CD4+, CD8+, or CD8+CD57+ T cells (not recorded which) from PBMCs. The receptors were sampled from a human donor with aplastic anemia. The CDR3 runs from the conserved cysteine through the conserved F or W. D genes are given only for firm matches. Clone size is not always given. Where it is, it says once, few, many or a class for expanded clones.

j_call | d_call | v_call | clone_size | cdr3_aa | cdr3_nt
TRBJ2-1 | - | TRBV11-1 | - | CASSLGQGGLNEQFF | TGTGCCAGCAGCTTAGGACAGGGAGGCCTCAATGAGCAGTTCTTC
TRBJ2-7 | TRBD1 | TRBV2 | - | CASSGTGLVYEQYF | TGTGCCAGCAGTGGGACAGGGTTGGTCTACGAGCAGTACTTC
TRBJ1-2 | - | TRBV6-5 | - | CASSYGGLYGLYTF | TGTGCCAGCAGTTACGGCGGCCTCTATGGCCTCTACACCTTC
TRBJ1-1 | TRBD1 | TRBV5-1 | few | CASSLDRAGNTEAFF | TGCGCCAGCAGCTTAGACAGGGCGGGCAACACTGAAGCTTTCTTT
TRBJ2-1 | TRBD1 | TRBV10-3 | - | CAISEAGQGRNEQFF | TGTGCCATCAGTGAGGCGGGACAGGGGAGAAATGAGCAGTTCTTC
TRBJ2-7 | TRBD1 | TRBV2 | - | CASSLGQDHYEQYF | TGTGCCAGCAGCTTAGGACAGGACCATTACGAGCAGTACTTC
TRBJ1-2 | TRBD1 | TRBV10-2 | - | CASSVTGVEGYTF | TGCGCCAGCAGTGTCACAGGGGTTGAGGGCTACACCTTC
TRBJ2-5 | - | TRBV9 | many | CASSVAMEETQYF | TGTGCCAGCAGCGTAGCTATGGAAGAGACCCAGTACTTC
TRBJ2-2 | - | TRBV19 | many | CASSIGLGGELFF | TGTGCCAGTAGTATAGGTCTCGGCGGGGAGCTGTTTTTT
TRBJ2-4 | TRBD1 | TRBV29-1 | - | CSVEQGVYGKNIQYF | TGCAGCGTGGAACAGGGGGTATACGGCAAAAACATTCAGTACTTC
TRBJ2-7 | TRBD1 | TRBV6-1 | - | CASIGTAIYEQYF | TGTGCCAGCATTGGGACAGCCATCTACGAGCAGTACTTC
TRBJ2-3 | TRBD2 | TRBV7-2 | - | CSSSFPSSGGWTDTQYF | TGTAGCAGCAGCTTTCCTTCTAGCGGGGGGTGGACAGATACGCAGTATTTT
TRBJ1-6 | TRBD1 | TRBV2 | - | CASRSGTGNSPLHF | TGTGCCAGCCGGTCCGGGACAGGCAATTCACCCCTCCACTTT
TRBJ2-3 | - | TRBV2 | - | CASSEGTYTDTQYF | TGTGCCAGCAGTGAAGGCACCTACACAGATACGCAGTATTTT
TRBJ2-7 | TRBD2 | TRBV10-2 | - | CASSDPGLARREQYF | TGCGCCAGCAGTGACCCAGGACTAGCGAGGAGGGAGCAGTACTTC
TRBJ1-1 | - | TRBV19 | many | CASRYVRQGPDTEAFF | TGTGCCAGTAGATATGTGCGTCAAGGCCCGGACACTGAAGCTTTCTTT
TRBJ1-2 | - | TRBV4-1 | - | CASSQDSSGGNYGYTF | TGCGCCAGCAGCCAAGATTCGTCGGGGGGCAACTATGGCTACACCTTC
TRBJ1-5 | - | TRBV19 | - | CASSIDGGVGQPQHF | TGTGCCAGTAGTATAGATGGGGGAGTAGGACAGCCCCAGCATTTT
TRBJ1-2 | - | TRBV7-9 | medium-sized | CASSSRGYGYTF | TGTGCCAGCAGCTCTAGGGGCTATGGCTACACCTTC
TRBJ1-5 | - | TRBV15 | - | CATSRGDTDSNQPQHF | TGTGCCACCAGCAGAGGTGACACTGATAGCAATCAGCCCCAGCATTTT
TRBJ1-2 | - | TRBV6-1 | - | CVSRGGDLTNYGHTF | TGTGTCAGCAGGGGAGGAGATCTTACTAACTATGGCCACACCTTC
TRBJ2-1 | - | TRBV7-9 | - | CASSPRVDNEQPF | TGTGCCAGCAGCCCACGGGTCGACAATGAGCAGCCCTTC
TRBJ2-7 | TRBD1 | TRBV29-1 | - | CSVQGHGDRGEQYF | TGCAGCGTGCAAGGGCATGGGGACAGGGGAGAGCAGTACTTC
TRBJ2-7 | - | TRBV7-9 | - | CASSSTAPYEQYF | TGTGCCAGCAGTAGCACGGCACCCTACGAGCAGTACTTC
TRBJ2-1 | TRBD2 | TRBV10-3 | - | CAISASGGPYNEQFF | TGTGCCATCAGTGCTAGCGGGGGCCCCTACAATGAGCAGTTCTTC
TRBJ2-5 | - | TRBV24-1 | - | CATNRGPGDQETQYF | TGTGCCACCAACAGAGGCCCCGGGGACCAAGAGACCCAGTACTTC
TRBJ1-5 | TRBD1 | TRBV24-1 | few | CATSGTGTQPQHF | TGTGCCACCAGTGGGACAGGGACTCAGCCCCAGCATTTT
TRBJ2-1 | - | TRBV25-1 | - | CASSEYRGPIAEQFF | TGTGCCAGCAGTGAATATCGAGGGCCGATAGCTGAGCAGTTCTTC
TRBJ1-2 | - | TRBV27 | many | CASSGATYYGYTF | TGTGCCAGCAGCGGGGCGACCTACTATGGCTACACCTTC
TRBJ1-2 | - | TRBV10-3 | - | CANRPGVDDGYTF | TGTGCCAACCGACCGGGAGTCGACGATGGCTACACCTTC
TRBJ1-5 | - | TRBV19 | - | CASRGGGQPQHF | TGTGCCAGTAGAGGTGGGGGTCAGCCCCAGCATTTT
TRBJ1-2 | - | TRBV29-1 | few | CSVDSGGYTF | TGCAGCGTTGATTCCGGGGGCTACACCTTC
TRBJ2-4 | - | TRBV5-6 | many | CASSQSLRLGIQYF | TGTGCCAGCAGCCAAAGTCTAAGGCTAGGCATTCAGTACTTC
TRBJ2-7 | TRBD1 | TRBV7-9 | - | CASSVGQGSYEQYF | TGTGCCAGTAGTGTGGGACAGGGGTCCTACGAGCAGTACTTC
TRBJ1-5 | - | TRBV7-9 | - | CASSSDSSNQPQHF | TGTGCCAGCAGCTCGGACAGTAGCAATCAGCCCCAGCATTTT